These 30 T cell receptor beta chains were all obtained from the same sample, sequenced in a study of T cells in Graves' hyperthyroidism and ophthalmopathy (dated by TCRdb to the late 2010s). Library prep was done by multiplex PCR. The instrument given in TCRdb is Illumina HiSeq 2000. Amplification of TCR beta CDR3 regions was carried out from RNA transcripts. The TCR CDR3 was subjected to a first round of RT-PCR using the HTBI primer set and the Qiagen OneStep RT-PCR kit. TCRdb reanalyzed the raw reads on its own, using fastp at Q25 for trimming and MiXCR for clone calling, and kept in-frame beta chains. Rows with one shared CDR3 protein collapse into an entry with the most common genes and DNA. Recorded for this sample are some 400,000 distinct CDR3 sequences; more than 11% of them occurred a single time. 11% of the sample comes from the top ten. Sequenced sample: blood. All receptors derive from an older woman with Graves' hyperthyroidism.

In its sample, this clonotype was seen many times. This rearrangement joins TRBV3-1 to TRBJ1-3, with 9 positions matching TRBD1. Trimming took 2 bases from V and 4 from J; bases not matched to a gene: 3. The CDR3 has 15 amino acids. CDR1 is LGHDT and CDR2 is YNNKEL in the germline V gene (reference sequence). CDR3 sequence reads: CASSQTGTGGNTIYF. CDR3 nucleotide sequence: TGTGCCAGCAGCCAAACCGGGACAGGGGGAAACACCATATATTTT.

The V call is TRBV12-5, the J call TRBJ1-6; no clear D. Germline V gives CDR1 LGHNT, CDR2 FRNRAP. The CDR3 contains 17 residues. V lost 0 bases and J 7 bases, leaving 16 bases between the germline ends. The CDR3 bases are TGTGCTAGTGGTTTGGTACTTGATAGGCAGGTAAATTCACCCCTCCACTTT. This codes for CASGLVLDRQVNSPLHF.

Ten or more counts support this clonotype. V and J are TRBV20-1 and TRBJ2-1, with D possibly being TRBD2 (6 bases). The CDR3 is 14 amino acids. Germline V gene sequence: CDR1 DFQATT, CDR2 SNEGSKA (reference sequence). V was trimmed by 6 bases and J by 5 bases, leaving 17 bases between them. The CDR3 spells CSARDFFGDNEQFF. The CDR3 bases are TGCAGTGCCAGGGACTTTTTCGGGGACAATGAGCAGTTCTTC.

In this sample, this clonotype turned up many times. The chain links TRBV28 to TRBJ1-2; no definite D call. From germline, CDR1 is MDHEN and CDR2 SYDVKM. The length of the CDR3 is 13 residues. With 3 bases removed from V and 8 bases from J, the gap between germline ends came to 13 bases. The CDR3 region is CASSFNKAGGYTF. The CDR3 bases are TGTGCCAGCAGTTTTAATAAGGCCGGGGGCTACACCTTC.

This clonotype appeared many times. For the CDR3, the DNA is TGTGCCAGCTCACCAAACTGGATCGGGGAGCTGTTTTTT. It encodes CASSPNWIGELFF. The chain has TRBV18 and TRBJ2-2, with D uncertain. This CDR3 spans 13 amino acids. Per the germline V gene, CDR1 is KGHSH and CDR2 is LQKENI. The V end lost 2 bases, the J end lost 7 bases, and 8 bases lay between the germline ends.

This clonotype was counted at least ten times. The chain has TRBV7-9 and TRBJ1-3; D not certain. CDR3 length: 15 residues. Trimming removed 6 bases from V and 2 bases from J, with 14 bases in between. CDR1 SEHNR and CDR2 FQNEAQ come from the germline V gene (reference sequence). The CDR3 reads CASRGGSGPGNTIYF. The DNA of the CDR3 is TGTGCCAGCAGGGGAGGCTCGGGTCCTGGAAACACCATATATTTT.

This clonotype was counted at least ten times. The rearrangement links TRBV7-2 to TRBJ1-5; D ambiguous. The germline V gene has CDR1 SGHTA and CDR2 FQGNSA. Trimming removed 0 bases from V and 12 bases from J, with 12 bases in between. CDR3 length: 13 residues. In DNA, the CDR3 is TGTGCCAGCAGCTTAGCGTCAGGCCAAAACCAGCATTTT. Protein sequence: CASSLASGQNQHF.

The chain couples TRBV13 to TRBJ2-1; no reliable D call. CDR3 length: 13 amino acids. Germline CDR1 reads PRHDT; CDR2 reads FYEKMQ (reference sequence). Trimming pared 3 bases from V and 7 bases from J, leaving 10 bases between. The CDR3: CASSFRSANEQFF. CDR3 nucleotide sequence: TGTGCCAGCAGCTTCCGATCGGCAAATGAGCAGTTCTTC.

This clonotype was found a few times. The chain is built from TRBV11-2 and TRBJ1-6; 7 bases map to TRBD1. Germline assignment: CDR1 SGHAT and CDR2 FQNNGV. J lost 9 bases, V lost 0 bases, and 8 bases had no gene match. The CDR3 length is 16 residues. The CDR3: CASSLDFTGASSPLHF. CDR3 coding DNA: TGTGCCAGCAGCTTAGATTTCACAGGGGCCTCTTCACCCCTCCACTTT.

This clonotype was observed many times. This rearrangement joins TRBV11-3 to TRBJ2-7, with no clear D. Germline-derived CDR1 and CDR2 are SGHNT and YENEEA. The CDR3 runs to 12 residues. V shed 1 base and J shed 7 bases, with 8 bases lying between them. CDR3 sequence: CASSLVVGEQYF. The CDR3 nucleotides read TGTGCCAGCAGCTTAGTGGTCGGGGAGCAGTACTTC.

At least ten counts were recorded for this clonotype. The gene calls are TRBV7-2 and TRBJ2-3; D gene ambiguous. The length of the CDR3 is 15 residues. Trimming cost V 5 bases and J 5 bases, with 17 bases left between them. The germline gives CDR1 SGHTA, CDR2 FQGNSA. The CDR3: CASSPRVSVGDTQYF. The CDR3 DNA reads TGTGCCAGCAGCCCCCGGGTTTCGGTGGGAGATACGCAGTATTTT.

The rearrangement joins TRBV20-1 to TRBJ2-7; maybe TRBD2 (6 bases). CDR1 is DFQATT, CDR2 SNEGSKA, per germline (reference sequence). The V end was cut by 0 bases, the J end by 3 bases, with 18 bases between. The CDR3 is 16 amino acids. CDR3 residues: CSAREWGAGLHYEQYF. Here the CDR3 DNA reads TGCAGTGCTAGAGAGTGGGGCGCGGGACTCCACTACGAGCAGTACTTC.

This clonotype was seen many times. The chain has TRBV5-1 and TRBJ1-2; 10 positions agree with TRBD1. V lost 4 bases to trimming and J lost 4 bases; unmatched junction nucleotides: 4. Germline lookup yields CDR1 SGHRS and CDR2 YFSETQ. The CDR3 length is 14 residues. CDR3 loop: CASSVGQGSYGYTF. CDR3 coding DNA: TGCGCCAGCAGCGTGGGACAGGGGAGCTATGGCTACACCTTC.

This clonotype was seen at least ten times. The genes are TRBV2 and TRBJ1-1; D is uncertain. V was clipped by 2 bases and J by 0 bases, with 7 bases between them. This CDR3 has 14 amino acids. The V gene's germline CDR1 is SNHLY and CDR2 FYNNEI. The CDR3 DNA reads TGTGCCAGCAGTGAACAGTACATGAACACTGAAGCTTTCTTT. Translation: CASSEQYMNTEAFF.

This clonotype was counted only a few times. This may be a read error, as it is one base from a much larger clone. The chain couples TRBV2 to TRBJ2-5; 8 bases map to TRBD1. CDR3 size: 14 residues. Germline CDR1 SNHLY, CDR2 FYNNEI. The CDR3 bases are TGTGCCGGCAGATTTACAGGGGGGCAAGAGACCCAGTACTTC. This codes for CAGRFTGGQETQYF.

The sample holds many counts of this clonotype. The CDR3 DNA reads TGTGCCAGCCAACGGGGAGGGGGAGAAAACATTCAGTACTTC. It translates to CASQRGGGENIQYF. The gene calls are TRBV6-1 and TRBJ2-4, with D possibly being TRBD2 (7 bases). V was shortened by 8 bases and J by 5 bases, with 16 bases between the two germline ends. Germline lookup yields CDR1 MNHNS and CDR2 SASEGT. The CDR3 totals 14 residues.

The sample holds a few counts of this clonotype. V gene TRBV19 combines with J gene TRBJ1-1; tentatively, D is TRBD1 (5 bases). Between the trimmed V and J ends, which lost 7 bases and 7 bases, there was a span of 16 bases. The CDR3 has 13 residues. Germline CDR1 LNHDA, CDR2 SQIVND (reference sequence). CDR3 protein: CASTRWGSGEAFF. The CDR3 DNA sequence: TGTGCCAGTACCAGGTGGGGCTCGGGTGAAGCTTTCTTT.

This clonotype was seen many times. This chain joins TRBV27 and TRBJ1-6; D not certain. The CDR3 is 13 residues long. The V gene lost 10 bases and the J gene lost 5 bases, with 12 bases spanning the gap. Germline values: CDR1 MNHEY, CDR2 SMNVEV (reference sequence). CDR3 sequence (DNA): TGTGCCACCTCCGAGGCCAATAATTCACCCCTCCACTTT. The encoded protein is CATSEANNSPLHF.

This clonotype was detected ten times or more. This chain connects TRBV27 to TRBJ1-6; D call uncertain. Germline assignment: CDR1 MNHEY and CDR2 SMNVEV (reference sequence). The CDR3 has 15 residues. V dropped 3 bases and J dropped 5 bases, with 11 bases sitting between them. The CDR3 coding sequence is TGTGCCAGCAGTTTCAGTCAAATCCATAATTCACCCCTCCACTTT. Protein product: CASSFSQIHNSPLHF.

This clonotype was recorded at least ten times. The chain has TRBV6-1 and TRBJ2-6; D unresolved. The germline CDR1 and CDR2 sequences are MNHNS and SASEGT. V was cut by 3 bases and J by 1 base, with 7 bases left in between. The CDR3 consists of 15 residues. The CDR3 nucleotides read TGTGCCAGCAGTGATGGGGATTCTGGGGCCAACGTCCTGACTTTC. Its translation: CASSDGDSGANVLTF.

This clonotype was seen ten or more times. The chain links TRBV6-1 to TRBJ2-7, with D uncertain. This CDR3 region has 11 residues. Per germline, CDR1 MNHNS and CDR2 SASEGT. The V and J ends lost 7 bases and 3 bases respectively, with 7 bases between them. The CDR3 region is CASIRYYEQYF. Written as DNA, the CDR3 is TGTGCCAGCATCAGGTACTACGAGCAGTACTTC.

The V call is TRBV20-1, the J call TRBJ2-3; TRBD2 agrees at 9 bases. Germline V gives CDR1 DFQATT, CDR2 SNEGSKA (reference sequence). The CDR3 is 14 residues long. V gave up 6 bases and J gave up 4 bases; unmatched junction bases: 8. For the CDR3, the DNA is TGCAGTGCCTCGGCTAGCGGGAAGTCAGATACGCAGTATTTT. It specifies CSASASGKSDTQYF.

This clonotype was seen at least ten times. The chain recombines TRBV11-3 with TRBJ2-1; D perhaps matches TRBD2 (5 bases). CDR3 length equals 14 residues. Per the germline V gene, CDR1 is SGHNT and CDR2 is YENEEA. The ends were cut back, 4 bases at V and 0 bases at J, with 7 bases in the middle. For the CDR3, the DNA is TGTGCCAGCAGCTCTGACTACTCCTACAATGAGCAGTTCTTC. Translated, it gives CASSSDYSYNEQFF. Full variable domain (rest looked up from reference TRBV11-3 and TRBJ2-1): EAGVVQSPRYKIIEKKQPVAFWCNPISGHNTLYWYLQNLGQGPELLIRYENEEAVDDSQLPKDRFSAERLKGVDSTLKIQPAELGDSAVYLCASSSDYSYNEQFFGPGTRLTVL.

This clonotype occurred many times. The chain couples TRBV24-1 to TRBJ2-1; the match to TRBD2 covers 9 bases. The length of the CDR3 is 17 residues. Germline loops: CDR1 KGHDR, CDR2 SFDVKD. V was pared by 3 bases and J by 6 bases, with 11 bases of the junction left unmatched. The CDR3 DNA sequence: TGTGCCACCAGTGATACCCGCGCGGGAGGGATCTCCAATGAGCAGTTCTTC. Translating gives CATSDTRAGGISNEQFF.

The V and J genes are TRBV7-8 and TRBJ1-1, with TRBD1 identical over 7 bases. The CDR3 is 13 amino acids. Germline CDR1 reads SGHVS; CDR2 reads FQNEAQ. V lost 6 bases, J lost 10 bases, and 11 bases stayed unmatched. The CDR3 sequence is CASRSTEHRGAFF. Here the CDR3 DNA reads TGTGCCAGCAGATCCACAGAACACAGGGGAGCTTTCTTT.

In its sample, this clonotype was seen many times. V gene TRBV3-1 combines with J gene TRBJ1-2; D ambiguous. Germline V gives CDR1 LGHDT, CDR2 YNNKEL (reference sequence). Trimming stripped 1 base from V and 4 bases from J, with 19 bases between. This CDR3 is 17 amino acids long. The CDR3 sequence is CASSQGTLRLPAYGYTF. In DNA, the CDR3 is TGTGCCAGCAGCCAAGGTACCCTTCGCCTACCTGCCTATGGCTACACCTTC.

This clonotype was picked up many times. The chain links TRBV2 to TRBJ2-1; either TRBD1 or TRBD2 may fit D (6 bases each). V lost 8 bases and J 6 bases, leaving 11 bases between the germline ends. The CDR3 has 12 residues. The germline CDR1 and CDR2 sequences are SNHLY and FYNNEI. CDR3 amino acids: CASGKGGNEQFF. The DNA for the CDR3 is TGTGCCAGCGGGAAGGGGGGCAATGAGCAGTTCTTC.

There are many counts of this clonotype. The rearrangement joins TRBV12-3 or TRBV12-4 to TRBJ1-5; 9 bases fit TRBD1. Trimming took 4 bases from V and 6 from J; bases not matched to a gene: 10. This CDR3 spans 16 amino acids. CDR3 sequence reads: CASSYSGTGQGQPQHF. The CDR3 DNA is TGTGCCAGCAGTTATTCCGGGACAGGGCAAGGTCAGCCCCAGCATTTT.

The sample holds many counts of this clonotype. The V gene is TRBV11-2, the J gene TRBJ2-3; D gene uncertain. In germline, CDR1 is SGHAT, CDR2 FQNNGV. CDR3 length: 13 residues. Trimming took off 6 bases at V and 6 bases at J, with 13 bases between the two ends. CDR3 nucleotides: TGTGCCAGCAGGATCGAAGGTGGGGATACGCAGTATTTT. Translated: CASRIEGGDTQYF.

The CDR3 DNA reads TGTGCCAGTAGTATGGTAGGCAGCCAAGAGACCCAGTACTTC. This encodes CASSMVGSQETQYF. This sequence joins TRBV19 and TRBJ2-5; no definite D call. There are 14 residues in the CDR3. Trimming took 3 bases from V and 1 from J, leaving 9 bases between them. Per germline, CDR1 LNHDA and CDR2 SQIVND (reference sequence). The full variable domain, with the rest looked up from reference TRBV19 and TRBJ2-5, is DGGITQSPKYLFRKEGQNVTLSCEQNLNHDAMYWYRQDPGQGLRLIYYSQIVNDFQKGDIAEGYSVSREKKESFPLTVTSAQKNPTAFYLCASSMVGSQETQYFGPGTRLLVL.